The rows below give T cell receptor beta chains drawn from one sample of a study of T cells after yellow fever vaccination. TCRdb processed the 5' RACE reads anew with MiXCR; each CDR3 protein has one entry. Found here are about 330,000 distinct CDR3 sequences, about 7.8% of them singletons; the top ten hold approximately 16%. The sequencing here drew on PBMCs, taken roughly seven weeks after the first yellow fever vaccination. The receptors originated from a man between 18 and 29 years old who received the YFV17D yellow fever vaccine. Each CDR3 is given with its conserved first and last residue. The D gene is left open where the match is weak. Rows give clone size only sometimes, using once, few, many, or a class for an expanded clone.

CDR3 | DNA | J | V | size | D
CASSPPTRDVTGELFF | TGTGCCAGCTCACCACCGACCAGGGACGTCACCGGGGAGCTGTTTTTT | TRBJ2-2 | TRBV18 | few | -
CASSSLSGGDSYEQYF | TGCGCCAGCAGCTCATTGAGCGGGGGGGACTCCTACGAGCAGTACTTC | TRBJ2-7 | TRBV5-1 | few | TRBD2
CCASRGPGLGSETQYF | TGCTGTGCTAGCCGGGGACCTGGACTAGGATCGGAGACCCAGTACTTC | TRBJ2-5 | TRBV20-1 | - | TRBD2
CASSLGADLLEQYF | TGTGCCAGCAGCTTAGGGGCAGACCTCCTGGAGCAGTACTTC | TRBJ2-7 | TRBV7-6 | - | -
CASSLGTSGGAYYNEQFF | TGCGCCAGCAGCCTCGGGACTAGCGGGGGGGCGTACTACAATGAGCAGTTCTTC | TRBJ2-1 | TRBV4-3 | - | TRBD2
CASSQGVIGVRQFF | TGTGCCAGCAGCCAAGGGGTTATCGGGGTCCGCCAGTTCTTC | TRBJ2-1 | TRBV4-2 | few | -
CASSRRVDGNSPLHF | TGTGCCAGCAGCCGTCGGGTGGACGGTAATTCACCCCTCCACTTT | TRBJ1-6 | TRBV9 | - | -
CASSLFSGGADTQYF | TGTGCCAGCAGTTTATTTAGCGGGGGGGCAGATACGCAGTATTTT | TRBJ2-3 | TRBV12-3/TRBV12-4 | - | TRBD2
CASSQDFPSGRGDTQYF | TGTGCCAGCAGCCAAGATTTCCCTAGCGGGCGGGGAGATACGCAGTATTTT | TRBJ2-3 | TRBV4-2 | few | TRBD2
CASSLSNRRSTDTQYF | TGTGCCAGCAGCTTATCGAACAGGCGTAGCACAGATACGCAGTATTTT | TRBJ2-3 | TRBV7-2 | - | -
CASSPRDSGGRTQYF | TGTGCCAGCAGTCCTAGGGACAGCGGGGGGCGTACGCAGTATTTT | TRBJ2-3 | TRBV7-2 | many | TRBD2